These 8 T cell receptor beta chains originate from one sample sequenced in a study of cytomegalovirus exposure and HLA in healthy donors. Clones were read by immunoSEQ multiplex PCR, and TCRdb kept only the in-frame ones, dropping some. The sample lists 200,000 or so clones, more than 75% occurring once. Sequencing was done on a sample of PBMCs. The receptor set was obtained from a woman in her late teens or twenties in good health and CMV-seropositive.

The chain has TRBV29-1 and TRBJ2-3; the D is unclear. Germline V gene lookup returns CDR1 SQVTM and CDR2 ANQGSEA. The CDR3 covers 12 residues. Between the trimmed V and J ends, which lost 6 bases and 2 bases, there was a span of 9 bases. Here the CDR3 reads CSVLAHTDTQYF. CDR3 nucleotide sequence: TGCAGCGTCTTGGCCCACACAGATACGCAGTATTTT.

Details on this clone: Other DNA sequences within the sample encode an identical CDR3. The rearrangement uses TRBV5-5 and TRBJ1-1, with D unresolved. V dropped 0 bases and J dropped 1 base, with 4 bases sitting between them. CDR3 length: 13 residues. Germline V CDR1 and CDR2: SGHKS, YYEKEE (reference sequence). The CDR3 sequence is CASSLGRNTEAFF. The DNA of the CDR3 is TGTGCCAGCAGCTTGGGTCGGAACACTGAAGCTTTCTTT.

The J gene is TRBJ2-7, the V gene TRBV4-1; the match to TRBD2 covers 11 bases. V dropped 2 bases and J dropped 4; count of bases not matched to a gene: 22. This CDR3 region has 21 residues. Germline lookup yields CDR1 MGHRA and CDR2 YSYEKL. The CDR3 loop is CASSQLETRLAGISFSYEQYF. CDR3 coding DNA: TGCGCCAGCAGCCAATTAGAAACAAGACTAGCGGGAATTTCGTTCTCATACGAGCAGTACTTC.

This clone was recorded once. The rearrangement joins TRBV9 to TRBJ2-3; 9 bases line up with TRBD2. Trimming removed 3 bases from V and 6 bases from J; junction bases left unmatched: 8. Looked up from germline, CDR1 is SGDLS and CDR2 is YYNGEE. The CDR3 length is 15 residues. The CDR3 protein is CASSGLAGAPDTQYF. The CDR3 DNA is TGTGCCAGCAGCGGATTAGCGGGAGCCCCCGATACGCAGTATTTT.

In this sample, this clone turned up a few times. V gene TRBV11-2 combines with J gene TRBJ2-7, with 8 bases that match TRBD2. CDR3 length: 17 residues. Germline-derived CDR1 and CDR2 are SGHAT and FQNNGV. V lost 4 bases, J lost 4 bases, and 15 bases stayed unmatched. The CDR3 protein is CASSSRRGTRHPYEQYF. The DNA of the CDR3 is TGTGCCAGCAGCTCGAGGCGGGGGACTAGACACCCATACGAGCAGTACTTC.

This clone was recorded only once. This chain joins TRBV28 and TRBJ1-1, with a tentative D call TRBD1 (6 bases). Trimming took off 10 bases at V and 4 bases at J, with 13 bases between the two ends. The germline CDR1 and CDR2 sequences are MDHEN and SYDVKM. There are 12 residues in the CDR3. CDR3 sequence: CATYREGTEAFF. CDR3 DNA: TGTGCCACATACAGGGAGGGCACTGAAGCTTTCTTT. Combining the CDR3 with reference TRBV28 and TRBJ1-1 gives the whole variable domain DVKVTQSSRYLVKRTGEKVFLECVQDMDHENMFWYRQDPGLGLRLIYFSYDVKMKEKGDIPEGYSVSREKKERFSLILESASTNQTSMYLCATYREGTEAFFGQGTRLTVV.

This chain uses TRBV5-6 with TRBJ1-2; D is ambiguous. Germline V gene lookup returns CDR1 SGHDT and CDR2 YYEEEE. The CDR3 runs to 12 residues. V was pared by 7 bases and J by 0 bases, with 7 bases between. CDR3 loop: CASEGSNYGYTF. In nucleotides, the CDR3 is TGTGCCAGCGAGGGATCTAACTATGGCTACACCTTC. Drawing the rest from reference TRBV5-6 and TRBJ1-2, the complete variable domain is DAGVTQSPTHLIKTRGQQVTLRCSPKSGHDTVSWYQQALGQGPQFIFQYYEEEERQRGNFPDRFSGHQFPNYSSELNVNALLLGDSALYLCASEGSNYGYTFGSGTRLTVV.

This clone occurred a few times. This sequence joins TRBV5-1 and TRBJ2-7; TRBD1 might be the D (7 bases). V was cut by 5 bases and J by 6 bases, with 18 bases left in between. Germline values: CDR1 SGHRS, CDR2 YFSETQ. The CDR3 covers 14 residues. The CDR3, as DNA: TGCGCCAGCAGGGTAGGGGGCATCGGGAGCGAGCAGTACTTC. Its protein is CASRVGGIGSEQYF.